This TCR beta chain stems from a study of T cell responses to AZD1222 COVID-19 vaccine. Overall study context: Analyses pooled second doses at about 4 or about 12 weeks. Overall study results and limits: Among AZD1222 vaccinees, only five to seven were seropositive at baseline. When two AZD1222 doses had been given, Spike-specific TCR breadth and depth rose. Spike-spanning, vaccine-associated CD4 TCRs were dominant at 160-218 and 743-854.

The protocol was immunoSEQ multiplex PCR, while the TCRdb copy is restricted to in-frame clones and leaves out a portion. Here the sample spans over 100,000 clones, around 86% being singletons. Of note for this clone: What it recognizes is unknown.

CDR1 is MGHDK, CDR2 SYGVNS, per germline. The CDR3 is made up of 12 amino acids. The V end lost 3 bases, the J end lost 7 bases, and 9 bases lay between the germline ends. The J gene is TRBJ1-2, the V gene TRBV25-1; D may be TRBD1 (6 bases). The source material was peripheral blood, sampled on day 0 of AZD1222 vaccination. This sequence was found in an adult in good health. CDR3 region: CASSDGQSGYTF. Here the CDR3 DNA reads TGTGCCAGCAGTGACGGACAGTCTGGCTACACCTTC.